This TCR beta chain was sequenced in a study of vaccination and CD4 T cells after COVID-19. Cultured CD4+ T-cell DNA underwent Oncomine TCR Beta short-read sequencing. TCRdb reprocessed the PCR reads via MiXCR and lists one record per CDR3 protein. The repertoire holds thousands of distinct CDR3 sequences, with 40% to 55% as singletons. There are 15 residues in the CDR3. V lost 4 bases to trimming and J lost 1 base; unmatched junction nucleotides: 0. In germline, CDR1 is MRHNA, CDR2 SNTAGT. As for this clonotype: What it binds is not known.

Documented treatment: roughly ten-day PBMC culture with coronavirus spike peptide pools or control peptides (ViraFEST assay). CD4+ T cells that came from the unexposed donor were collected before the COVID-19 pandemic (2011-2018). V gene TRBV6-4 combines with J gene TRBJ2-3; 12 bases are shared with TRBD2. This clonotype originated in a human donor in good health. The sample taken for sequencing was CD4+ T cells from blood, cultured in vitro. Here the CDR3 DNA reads TGTGCCAGCAGTGGGACTAGCGGGGGCACAGATACGCAGTATTTT. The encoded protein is CASSGTSGGTDTQYF.